The T cell receptor (beta chain) described here comes from a study of blood T cell repertoires in COVID-19. Study information: From the United States, Italy and Spain came samples of acute and convalescent COVID-19. Sources were T cells, B-cell-depleted T cells, or PBMCs; the material itself was cDNA or gDNA.

From germline, CDR1 is MNHEY and CDR2 SMNVEV (reference sequence). The CDR3 sequence is 19 residues long. V trimming: 5 bases; J trimming: 7 bases; junction bases outside the gene matches: 19. In the original analysis: Estimation of nucleated cell counts relied on the amplification of reference gene primers. Profiling relied on immunoSEQ multiplex PCR, and the TCRdb table lists in-frame clones only, not all of them. V, J and clone size were drawn from that table, and D and trimming were deduced from the DNA. The top ten hold 8.3% of the sample, which has roughly 500,000 clones, approximately 91% seen once. Individuals drawn from approximately 26 US areas were about 18 to 100 years old.

Sequencing was done on a sample of PBMCs or T cells enriched from blood (not recorded which). The sequence came from a woman aged 60-75 years who had recovered from COVID-19. V usage is TRBV27 and J usage is TRBJ1-6; the match to TRBD1 covers 8 bases. The DNA of the CDR3 is TGTGCCAGCAGTCGGAGTCGGACAGGGTCATCCCAAATCAATTCACCCCTCCACTTT. Protein: CASSRSRTGSSQINSPLHF.